The 27 T cell receptor beta chains in this list originate from one sample, sequenced in a study of beta chain features in type 1 diabetes. Their antigen targets remain unknown. Study-level results: TCRB CDR3s were moderately but significantly shorter in Type 1 diabetes patients in all four CD4+ subsets.

Isolated RNA was reverse transcribed in full, so expressed TCRB transcripts were sequenced. Measured with immunoSEQ multiplex PCR; TCRdb has only the in-frame clones, and not every one. The repertoire holds 120,000 to 150,000 clones, with approximately 13% as singletons. Sequenced sample: central memory CD4+ T cells from blood. The source is a young man with type 1 diabetes.

The gene calls are TRBV10-3 and TRBJ1-2, with a weak D call TRBD1 (6 bases). This CDR3 has 14 amino acids. Germline CDR1 ENHRY, CDR2 SYGVKD. V was shortened by 6 bases and J by 4 bases, with 15 bases between the two germline ends. CDR3 bases: TGTGCCATCAGACTCACCACGGACAGCTATGGCTACACCTTC. It specifies CAIRLTTDSYGYTF.

V gene TRBV10-1 combines with J gene TRBJ1-1; D is undetermined. V was cut by 9 bases and J by 3 bases, with 14 bases left in between. The CDR3 sequence is 13 residues long. CDR1 is WNHNN and CDR2 is SYGVQD in the germline V gene (reference sequence). CDR3 region: CASRLGWDTEAFF. The CDR3 DNA follows: TGCGCCAGTAGACTGGGTTGGGACACTGAAGCTTTCTTT.

V is TRBV27 and J is TRBJ2-2; 8 bases agree with TRBD1. Germline CDR1 reads MNHEY; CDR2 reads SMNVEV (reference sequence). V lost 4 bases and J lost 3; bases outside the gene matches: 4. The length of the CDR3 is 15 residues. The CDR3 loop reads CASSWTGPDTGELFF. In nucleotides, the CDR3 is TGTGCCAGCAGTTGGACAGGGCCGGACACCGGGGAGCTGTTTTTT.

The V call is TRBV30, the J call TRBJ1-2, with unresolved D. This CDR3 spans 14 amino acids. Trimming shortened V by 0 bases and J by 8 bases, and 16 bases separated the two germline ends. Germline loops: CDR1 GTSNPN, CDR2 SVGIG (reference sequence). The CDR3 loop is CAWSVRGNTVGYTF. CDR3 DNA sequence: TGTGCCTGGAGTGTACGCGGGAATACAGTAGGCTACACCTTC.

This clone occurred many times. This chain connects TRBV5-4 to TRBJ2-3; tentatively, D is TRBD1 (6 bases). The CDR3 is made up of 15 amino acids. CDR1 is SGHNT and CDR2 is YYREEE in the germline V gene (reference sequence). Trimming shortened V by 1 base and J by 6 bases, and 15 bases separated the two germline ends. The chain's CDR3 is CASSLRTGPVDTQYF. The CDR3 DNA is TGTGCCAGCAGCTTGCGAACAGGGCCCGTGGATACGCAGTATTTT.

V and J are TRBV5-8 and TRBJ1-5; D might be TRBD1 (6 bases). Trimming took 2 bases from V and 5 from J, leaving 11 bases between them. CDR1 and CDR2 from the germline V gene are SGHTS and YDEGEE. This CDR3 region has 14 residues. Here the CDR3 reads CASSFGGGDQPQHF. The CDR3 nucleotides read TGTGCCAGCAGCTTCGGCGGGGGCGATCAGCCCCAGCATTTT.

This clone turned up a few times. The rearrangement uses TRBV7-6 and TRBJ2-1, with 8 bases identical to TRBD1. Looked up from germline, CDR1 is SGHVS and CDR2 is FNYEAQ. The CDR3 is 16 amino acids. Trimming at V came to 3 bases and at J to 6 bases, leaving 10 bases not matched to a gene. As DNA, the CDR3 is TGTGCCAGCAGCTTCCCCGACAGGGGCATGGGCAATGAGCAGTTCTTC. Translation gives CASSFPDRGMGNEQFF.

This clone appeared a few times. The sample contains more than one DNA sequence encoding this CDR3. The chain employs TRBV30 and TRBJ1-5; D uncertain. With 1 base removed from V and 0 bases from J, the gap between germline ends came to 4 bases. This CDR3 comprises 13 residues. Germline CDR1 and CDR2: GTSNPN and SVGIG (reference sequence). CDR3 nucleotide sequence: TGTGCCTGGAGTGCAGATAGCAATCAGCCCCAGCATTTT. This gives the protein CAWSADSNQPQHF.

This clone was counted many times. The rearrangement uses TRBV20-1 and TRBJ2-7, with a weak D call TRBD1 (6 bases). V lost 4 bases, J lost 9 bases, and 13 bases lay in between. The germline V gene has CDR1 DFQATT and CDR2 SNEGSKA (reference sequence). The CDR3 spans 11 residues. CDR3 DNA sequence: TGCAGTGCTAAGAAGGGGGACCGGCAGTACTTC. It is translated as CSAKKGDRQYF.

This clone was recorded a few times. The chain has TRBV6-6 and TRBJ2-1; possible D gene TRBD2, 6 bases. V was cut by 7 bases and J by 5 bases, with 15 bases left in between. CDR3 length: 14 amino acids. CDR1 is MNHNY and CDR2 is SVGAGI in the germline V gene (reference sequence). CDR3: CASTEGPPNNEQFF. CDR3 in DNA: TGTGCCAGCACGGAGGGACCGCCTAACAATGAGCAGTTCTTC.

Concerning this clone itself: It may be a read error: a sequence one base away is much more abundant. At the DNA level, this CDR3 is encoded by other sequences in the same sample as well. The chain is built from TRBV6-1 and TRBJ2-5; no reliable D call. In germline, CDR1 is MNHNS, CDR2 SASEGT. V shed 5 bases and J shed 2 bases, with 3 bases lying between them. The length of the CDR3 is 11 residues. CDR3 sequence reads: CASSRQETQYF. Here the CDR3 DNA reads TGTGCCAGCAGTAGGCAAGAGACCCAGTACTTC.

The table lists this clone with a few counts. The chain couples TRBV9 to TRBJ2-1; 7 bases are a match to TRBD1. This CDR3 region has 14 residues. The junction had 7 bases not matched to a gene; V was cut back by 3 bases and J by 7 bases. Germline loops: CDR1 SGDLS, CDR2 YYNGEE. CDR3 coding DNA: TGTGCCAGCAGCGCTCGACAGGGTGGGAATGAGCAGTTCTTC. This codes for CASSARQGGNEQFF.

In its sample, this clone was seen a few times. CDR3 DNA sequence: TGTGCCATCGGGATAGGTCCCGGAGGGGGGTCCTACGAGCAGTACTTC. It is translated as CAIGIGPGGGSYEQYF. V is TRBV10-3 and J is TRBJ2-7; D is tentatively TRBD1 or TRBD2 (6 bases each). V lost 8 bases and J 1 base, leaving 21 bases between the germline ends. The CDR3 is made up of 16 amino acids. Germline lookup yields CDR1 ENHRY and CDR2 SYGVKD.

The chain uses TRBV2 and TRBJ2-7; TRBD1 might be the D (6 bases). The CDR3 loop spans 14 amino acids. V lost 6 bases and J lost 4, with 16 bases in between. Germline assignment: CDR1 SNHLY and CDR2 FYNNEI. The CDR3 sequence: CASRDGQLGYEQYF. The CDR3 bases are TGTGCCAGCAGGGATGGACAGTTAGGGTACGAGCAGTACTTC.

This chain links TRBV30 with TRBJ2-1, with 11 bases identical to TRBD2. The CDR3 has 14 amino acids. The V segment lost 3 bases and the J segment 9 bases; nucleotides outside the gene matches: 7. Germline V gives CDR1 GTSNPN, CDR2 SVGIG (reference sequence). This chain's CDR3 is CAWRSSGGSSEQFF. The CDR3 coding sequence is TGTGCCTGGAGGTCTAGCGGGGGGTCGAGTGAGCAGTTCTTC.

Points on this clone: Different DNA sequences within this sample yield the same CDR3. The chain couples TRBV6-6 to TRBJ1-1; TRBD1 is a possible D gene (5 bases). V shed 6 bases and J shed 5 bases, with 13 bases lying between them. There are 13 residues in the CDR3. The germline CDR1 and CDR2 sequences are MNHNY and SVGAGI (reference sequence). CDR3 bases: TGTGCCAGCAGAGGGCAGGGATATACTGAAGCTTTCTTT. Amino acid sequence: CASRGQGYTEAFF.

This clone has at least ten counts. The rearrangement joins TRBV14 to TRBJ2-5; D gene ambiguous. CDR3 size: 13 residues. In germline, CDR1 is SGHDN, CDR2 FVKESK. With 3 bases removed from V and 5 bases from J, the gap between germline ends came to 10 bases. Written as DNA, the CDR3 is TGTGCCAGCAGCCAGTTAGGTTTGGAGACCCAGTACTTC. This sequence encodes CASSQLGLETQYF.

This clone was seen ten or more times. The CDR3 protein is CASSLSGNTDTQYF. In DNA form, the CDR3 reads TGTGCCAGCAGCTTATCGGGGAACACAGATACGCAGTATTTT. The rearrangement links TRBV7-9 to TRBJ2-3, with D possibly being TRBD2 (5 bases). Germline lookup yields CDR1 SEHNR and CDR2 FQNEAQ (reference sequence). The CDR3 consists of 14 residues. Trimming cost V 2 bases and J 2 bases, with 8 bases left between them.

This chain links TRBV7-6 with TRBJ2-3; no clear D. The CDR3 is 12 amino acids. V gave up 1 base and J gave up 5 bases, with 4 bases separating them. In germline, CDR1 is SGHVS, CDR2 FNYEAQ. CDR3 coding DNA: TGTGCCAGCAGCTTAGGACGAGATACGCAGTATTTT. It codes for CASSLGRDTQYF.

This clone was seen only a few times. V is TRBV28 and J is TRBJ2-4; perhaps D is TRBD1 or TRBD2 (6 bases each). V lost 1 base and J 10 bases, leaving 17 bases between the germline ends. From germline, CDR1 is MDHEN and CDR2 SYDVKM. This CDR3 has 15 amino acids. CDR3 protein: CASSLSGAPLRIQYF. The CDR3 DNA is TGTGCCAGCAGTTTATCGGGGGCTCCCCTGCGGATTCAGTACTTC. Filled out from reference TRBV28 and TRBJ2-4, the complete variable domain reads DVKVTQSSRYLVKRTGEKVFLECVQDMDHENMFWYRQDPGLGLRLIYFSYDVKMKEKGDIPEGYSVSREKKERFSLILESASTNQTSMYLCASSLSGAPLRIQYFGAGTRLSVL.

V gene TRBV7-6 combines with J gene TRBJ2-3; D gene uncertain. V lost 7 bases, J lost 5 bases, and 10 bases lay in between. CDR1 and CDR2 from the germline V gene are SGHVS and FNYEAQ. The CDR3 contains 12 residues. The DNA for the CDR3 is TGTGCCAGCAACCCCGCGGTAGATACGCAGTATTTT. This translates into CASNPAVDTQYF. The full variable domain, with the rest looked up from reference TRBV7-6 and TRBJ2-3, is GAGVSQSPRYKVTKRGQDVALRCDPISGHVSLYWYRQALGQGPEFLTYFNYEAQQDKSGLPNDRFSAERPEGSISTLTIQRTEQRDSAMYRCASNPAVDTQYFGPGTRLTVL.

This clone has a handful of counts. The rearrangement uses TRBV6-5 and TRBJ1-4; 7 bases match TRBD1. The V segment lost 6 bases and the J segment 7 bases; nucleotides outside the gene matches: 11. The CDR3 loop spans 15 amino acids. Germline V gives CDR1 MNHEY, CDR2 SVGAGI. The CDR3 DNA reads as TGTGCCAGCAGCCTCACGACAGGGTCTCGTGAAAAACTGTTTTTT. As protein: CASSLTTGSREKLFF.

This clone was observed a few times. The chain links TRBV6-5 to TRBJ2-7, with 9 bases fitting TRBD1. The CDR3 is 14 residues long. V lost 6 bases, J lost 6 bases, and 9 bases stayed unmatched. The germline gives CDR1 MNHEY, CDR2 SVGAGI. Here the CDR3 DNA reads TGTGCCAGCAGCCCCAGGACAGGGGAGGCCGAGCAGTACTTC. Amino acid sequence: CASSPRTGEAEQYF.

Here the CDR3 reads CASSGPSSYNEQFF. In nucleotides, the CDR3 is TGTGCCAGCAGTGGTCCGAGCTCCTACAATGAGCAGTTCTTC. V usage is TRBV6-1 and J usage is TRBJ2-1; D gene ambiguous. CDR3 length: 14 residues. Deletions cut 4 bases from V and 0 bases from J, with 7 bases between. Germline loops: CDR1 MNHNS, CDR2 SASEGT.

Only a few counts were recorded for this clone. V and J are TRBV29-1 and TRBJ1-1; 10 bases are a match to TRBD1. The junction had 6 bases not matched to a gene; V was cut back by 5 bases and J by 6 bases. This CDR3 spans 13 amino acids. The V gene's germline CDR1 is SQVTM and CDR2 ANQGSEA. CDR3 loop: CSVQTGGYSEAFF. Written as DNA, the CDR3 is TGCAGCGTTCAGACAGGGGGCTACTCTGAAGCTTTCTTT.

This clone was observed many times. The V call is TRBV7-2, the J call TRBJ1-1; D is undetermined. The CDR3 is 14 amino acids. The germline CDR1 and CDR2 sequences are SGHTA and FQGNSA. The germline V and J ends were trimmed by 5 bases and 1 base, with 11 bases remaining between them. In DNA, the CDR3 is TGTGCCAGCAGCCTAGACCACGGGAACACTGAAGCTTTCTTT. It yields the protein CASSLDHGNTEAFF.

The gene calls are TRBV7-2 and TRBJ1-1; D unclear. V was clipped by 5 bases and J by 1 base, with 8 bases between them. The CDR3 sequence is 13 residues long. Germline-derived CDR1 and CDR2 are SGHTA and FQGNSA. The CDR3 nucleotides are TGTGCCAGCAGCAGAGAGCAGAACACTGAAGCTTTCTTT. It encodes CASSREQNTEAFF. The entire variable domain, with the rest obtained from reference TRBV7-2 and TRBJ1-1, is as follows: GAGVSQSPSNKVTEKGKDVELRCDPISGHTALYWYRQSLGQGLEFLIYFQGNSAPDKSGLPSDRFSAERTGGSVSTLTIQRTQQEDSAVYLCASSREQNTEAFFGQGTRLTVV.